These 28 T cell receptor beta chains were all obtained from the same sample, sequenced in a study of T-cell memory formation after mild COVID-19. Using its own MiXCR run on the 5' RACE reads, TCRdb lists one record per CDR3 protein. The sample has hundreds of thousands of distinct CDR3 sequences, about a fifth seen once. Specimen: PBMCs or a T cell subset sorted from them (not recorded which). All receptors derive from an adult woman who had mild COVID-19 (a few samples of this study predate the infection). Cell type and time point are not known.

This clonotype occurred many times. As DNA, the CDR3 is TGTGCCAGCAGTCCCCGGGGAGGTCGGTCCTACAATGAGCAGTTCTTC. The encoded protein is CASSPRGGRSYNEQFF. J is TRBJ2-1 and V is TRBV12-3 or TRBV12-4; possibly TRBD2 for D (6 bases). Trimming cost V 5 bases and J 1 base, with 15 bases left between them. The CDR3 is 16 residues long.

V and J are TRBV6-5 and TRBJ2-7; no clear D. CDR1 is MNHEY, CDR2 SVGAGI, per germline. Trimming pared 5 bases from V and 3 bases from J, leaving 14 bases between. The CDR3 spans 14 residues. DNA for the CDR3: TGTGCCAGCAGTCCGCAACATCCATTCTACGAGCAGTACTTC. Translated, it gives CASSPQHPFYEQYF.

This clonotype was detected only a few times. This chain connects TRBV9 to TRBJ1-1, with D maybe TRBD1 (6 bases). This CDR3 is 15 amino acids long. With 4 bases removed from V and 4 bases from J, the gap between germline ends came to 17 bases. Germline CDR1 is SGDLS and CDR2 is YYNGEE. CDR3 bases: TGTGCCAGCAGCTCCCGGTCTGGGACATCCACTGAAGCTTTCTTT. It codes for CASSSRSGTSTEAFF.

The chain combines TRBV6-5 with TRBJ2-5; the match to TRBD1 covers 12 bases. The V gene's germline CDR1 is MNHEY and CDR2 SVGAGI. The CDR3 spans 14 residues. With 5 bases clipped from V and 7 bases from J, the junction kept 5 bases outside the gene matches. The CDR3 DNA reads as TGTGCCAGCAGTCGGGACAGGGGGCGAGGGACCCAGTACTTC. This encodes CASSRDRGRGTQYF.

The chain employs TRBV2 and TRBJ2-5; D is possibly TRBD2 (6 bases). Germline CDR1 reads SNHLY; CDR2 reads FYNNEI. This CDR3 spans 16 amino acids. Between the trimmed V and J ends, which lost 6 bases and 3 bases, there was a span of 20 bases. The CDR3 nucleotides are TGTGCCAGCAGGGGGAACGTAGTCGGCGGGAAAGAGACCCAGTACTTC. It codes for CASRGNVVGGKETQYF. Using reference TRBV2 and TRBJ2-5 for the parts outside the CDR3, the full variable domain is EPEVTQTPSHQVTQMGQEVILRCVPISNHLYFYWYRQILGQKVEFLVSFYNNEISEKSEIFDDQFSVERPDGSNFTLKIRSTKLEDSAMYFCASRGNVVGGKETQYFGPGTRLLVL.

J is TRBJ2-1 and V is TRBV5-1; D is unclear. The V gene lost 0 bases and the J gene lost 0 bases, with 13 bases spanning the gap. CDR3 length: 17 amino acids. Germline assignment: CDR1 SGHRS and CDR2 YFSETQ. CDR3 sequence: CASSLEGSLSSYNEQFF. In DNA form, the CDR3 reads TGCGCCAGCAGCTTGGAGGGTAGCCTGAGCTCCTACAATGAGCAGTTCTTC.

The table lists this clonotype with a few counts. The V call is TRBV5-5, the J call TRBJ1-1; 8 bases are a match to TRBD1. The CDR3 consists of 15 residues. The germline V gene encodes CDR1 SGHKS and CDR2 YYEKEE (reference sequence). Germline trimming cut 6 bases from V and 2 bases from J; bases unmatched to any gene: 9. The CDR3 region has the DNA TGTGCCAGCACCCCCGTCACAGGGGGAAACACTGAAGCTTTCTTT. Translation gives CASTPVTGGNTEAFF.

This clonotype has just a few counts. The V and J genes are TRBV7-3 and TRBJ2-5; 12 nucleotides align to TRBD2. V gave up 5 bases and J gave up 7 bases; unmatched junction bases: 5. CDR3 length equals 14 residues. The germline gives CDR1 SGHTA, CDR2 FQGTGA. As DNA, the CDR3 is TGTGCCAGCAGCCCAACGACTAGCGGGGGGACCCAGTACTTC. It encodes CASSPTTSGGTQYF.

The chain recombines TRBV6-2 or TRBV6-3 with TRBJ2-2; 9 nucleotides agree with TRBD2. CDR3 length: 14 amino acids. Germline CDR1 and CDR2: MNHEY and SVGEGT. The V and J ends lost 6 bases and 7 bases, in that order; junction bases with no gene match: 6. The CDR3 protein is CASSSSGVSGELFF. DNA of the CDR3: TGTGCCAGCAGCTCTAGCGGGGTGAGCGGGGAGCTGTTTTTT.

Only a few counts were recorded for this clonotype. The chain joins TRBV3-1 to TRBJ1-6; 7 bases are shared with TRBD1. CDR3 length: 15 residues. Germline V CDR1 and CDR2: LGHDT, YNNKEL (reference sequence). The ends lost 3 bases at V and 10 bases at J; junction bases unmatched: 9. This CDR3 reads CASSQTGWGGSPLHF. The CDR3 nucleotides are TGTGCCAGCAGCCAGACAGGGTGGGGTGGCTCACCCCTCCACTTT.

This clonotype came up a few times. The J gene is TRBJ2-3, the V gene TRBV4-1; 7 bases align to TRBD2. There are 15 residues in the CDR3. V lost 6 bases and J lost 1; bases outside the gene matches: 7. Germline lookup yields CDR1 MGHRA and CDR2 YSYEKL. The CDR3 loop is CASSQGGWRTDTQYF. CDR3 sequence (DNA): TGCGCCAGCAGTCAGGGAGGGTGGCGCACAGATACGCAGTATTTT.

The chain recombines TRBV24-1 with TRBJ2-7; D tentatively reads TRBD1 or TRBD2 (5 bases each). This CDR3 spans 13 amino acids. The V gene lost 0 bases and the J gene lost 6 bases, with 8 bases spanning the gap. Germline values: CDR1 KGHDR, CDR2 SFDVKD. Here the CDR3 DNA reads TGTGCCACCAGTGATTTGAACGGGGCCGAGCAGTACTTC. It specifies CATSDLNGAEQYF.

The chain uses TRBV10-3 and TRBJ1-2; no reliable D call. The V gene lost 8 bases and the J gene lost 4 bases, with 11 bases spanning the gap. Per the germline V gene, CDR1 is ENHRY and CDR2 is SYGVKD. The CDR3 spans 12 residues. The CDR3: CAIGDVGYGYTF. CDR3 DNA: TGTGCCATCGGCGACGTGGGCTATGGCTACACCTTC.

CDR3 in amino acids: CASSLGSGHGETQYF. As DNA, the CDR3 is TGTGCCAGCAGCTTAGGGTCAGGGCATGGGGAGACCCAGTACTTC. This chain connects TRBV11-3 to TRBJ2-5; D may be TRBD1 (5 bases). The V gene's germline CDR1 is SGHNT and CDR2 YENEEA. CDR3 size: 15 residues. V was cut by 1 base and J by 5 bases, with 14 bases left in between.

This clonotype was counted a few times. The chain employs TRBV5-1 and TRBJ2-7; 12 bases are a match to TRBD2. The germline CDR1 and CDR2 sequences are SGHRS and YFSETQ. The CDR3 is made up of 16 amino acids. The ends lost 1 base at V and 5 bases at J; junction bases unmatched: 7. The CDR3 DNA is TGCGCCAGCAGCTTGCGGCTAGCGGGGGGGCTAGACGAGCAGTACTTC. This gives the protein CASSLRLAGGLDEQYF.

The CDR3 protein is CASSYPGGKLFF. CDR3 sequence (DNA): TGTGCCAGCAGTTACCCCGGGGGAAAGCTGTTTTTT. The rearrangement uses TRBV6-5 and TRBJ1-4, with a possible D match to TRBD1 (5 bases). Germline CDR1 reads MNHEY; CDR2 reads SVGAGI. Trimming shortened V by 2 bases and J by 14 bases, and 12 bases separated the two germline ends. The CDR3 totals 12 residues.

The CDR3 sequence: CASSQEPTASGNTIYF. DNA for the CDR3: TGCGCCAGCAGCCAAGAGCCGACAGCTTCTGGAAACACCATATATTTT. This chain uses TRBV4-1 with TRBJ1-3; TRBD1 is a possible D gene (5 bases). The CDR3 is made up of 16 amino acids. The V end lost 0 bases, the J end lost 1 base, and 10 bases lay between the germline ends. Germline CDR1 is MGHRA and CDR2 is YSYEKL.

In this sample, this clonotype turned up a few times. The chain employs TRBV11-3 and TRBJ2-1; D call uncertain. V lost 8 bases, J lost 1 base, and 9 bases lay in between. Germline V lookup: CDR1 SGHNT, CDR2 YENEEA. The CDR3 consists of 13 residues. As DNA, the CDR3 is TGTGCCAGCGTCGGCGGTTCCTACAATGAGCAGTTCTTC. Translated: CASVGGSYNEQFF.

This rearrangement joins TRBV3-1 to TRBJ2-7, with D perhaps given as TRBD1 or TRBD2 (5 bases each). The CDR3 has 18 residues. V was clipped by 2 bases and J by 3 bases, with 23 bases between them. Germline V lookup: CDR1 LGHDT, CDR2 YNNKEL (reference sequence). The CDR3: CASSQFSESRGPLYEQYF. The CDR3 DNA sequence: TGTGCCAGCAGCCAATTTTCGGAGTCCCGGGGACCTCTCTACGAGCAGTACTTC.

The chain links TRBV23-1 to TRBJ2-1, with D unclear. TRBV23-1 is identified as an open reading frame with a role that is uncertain. Trimming cost V 0 bases and J 4 bases, with 16 bases left between them. The CDR3 consists of 17 residues. CDR3 in amino acids: CASSQSSRTSGYNEQFF. The CDR3 DNA sequence: TGCGCCAGCAGTCAATCGTCCCGGACCTCTGGGTACAATGAGCAGTTCTTC.

This clonotype turned up a few times. The rearrangement uses TRBV7-2 and TRBJ1-1; D is possibly TRBD1 (6 bases). The CDR3 covers 15 residues. Germline V gene sequence: CDR1 SGHTA, CDR2 FQGNSA. Deletions cut 1 base from V and 1 base from J, with 10 bases between. CDR3 coding DNA: TGTGCCAGCAGCTTAGGGGGACACAGGAACACTGAAGCTTTCTTT. Its protein is CASSLGGHRNTEAFF.

The genes are TRBV12-3 or TRBV12-4 and TRBJ2-1; 9 bases are shared with TRBD1. V lost 5 bases and J lost 3; bases outside the gene matches: 8. This CDR3 region has 16 residues. The CDR3 nucleotides are TGTGCCAGCAGTCCCTCCACAGGGGGCGGCTACAATGAGCAGTTCTTC. This codes for CASSPSTGGGYNEQFF.

This rearrangement joins TRBV29-1 to TRBJ2-7, with D perhaps matching TRBD1 (6 bases). Trimming took off 5 bases at V and 5 bases at J, with 13 bases between the two ends. CDR1 and CDR2 (germline): SQVTM, ANQGSEA. The CDR3 has 12 residues. The CDR3 region has the DNA TGCAGCGTTACAGGGTTCCGGGACGAGCAGTACTTC. Encoded protein: CSVTGFRDEQYF.

The chain uses TRBV7-6 and TRBJ1-4; D is ambiguous. From germline, CDR1 is SGHVS and CDR2 FNYEAQ. CDR3 size: 15 residues. Trimming removed 5 bases at V and 8 bases at J, with 18 bases between. As DNA, the CDR3 is TGTGCCAGCAGCCCCGAGGGTCAAGGCGGAGAAAAACTGTTTTTT. This encodes CASSPEGQGGEKLFF.

This sequence joins TRBV6-5 and TRBJ2-1; D call uncertain. This CDR3 contains 15 residues. V lost 4 bases and J 6 bases, leaving 16 bases between the germline ends. Germline loops: CDR1 MNHEY, CDR2 SVGAGI. CDR3 sequence: CASSLLRRWGNEQFF. CDR3 sequence (DNA): TGTGCCAGCAGTTTGCTTAGGAGATGGGGCAATGAGCAGTTCTTC.

This sequence joins TRBV7-8 and TRBJ1-1; D call uncertain. The germline gives CDR1 SGHVS, CDR2 FQNEAQ. This CDR3 has 14 residues. V lost 5 bases, J lost 1 base, and 11 bases lay in between. The CDR3 nucleotides are TGTGCCAGCAGCCCCAGGACCTGGAACACTGAAGCTTTCTTT. Translation gives CASSPRTWNTEAFF.

As for this clonotype: At one of its ends the junction is not consistent with the germline gene, which may arise from a read error. The chain carries TRBV5-1 and TRBJ2-1, with 8 bases fitting TRBD1. Germline V gene data show CDR1 as SGHRS and CDR2 as YFSETQ. This CDR3 has 12 residues. CDR3 protein: CASSLLPGQAEF. The CDR3 bases are TGCGCCAGCAGCTTACTTCCGGGACAGGCAGAGTTC.

This clonotype was detected once. The chain has TRBV4-3 and TRBJ2-3, with 7 bases that match TRBD2. The V gene's germline CDR1 is LGHNA and CDR2 YSLEER. Trimming removed 0 bases from V and 2 bases from J; junction bases left unmatched: 5. There are 16 residues in the CDR3. The DNA of the CDR3 is TGCGCCAGCAGCCAAGAAGGTCTAGCGGACACAGATACGCAGTATTTT. Its translation: CASSQEGLADTDTQYF.